The 16 T cell receptor beta chains below come from one sample, sequenced in a study of cytomegalovirus exposure and HLA in healthy donors. It was with 60 Vbeta and 13 Jbeta primers that the PCR ran. Libraries were prepared by immunoSEQ multiplex PCR; TCRdb keeps only in-frame clonotypes and omits some of them. The table includes 210,000 or so clones, roughly 85% detected once. Specimen: PBMCs. Receptors originate from a man younger than 35 in good health and CMV-seronegative.

The chain couples TRBV7-2 to TRBJ2-1; TRBD2 matches 14 bases. Germline trimming cut 4 bases from V and 6 bases from J; bases unmatched to any gene: 5. Germline V gives CDR1 SGHTA, CDR2 FQGNSA. CDR3 length: 16 residues. This CDR3 reads CASSSRLAGGLNEQFF. CDR3 nucleotide sequence: TGTGCCAGCAGCTCCCGACTAGCGGGGGGGCTCAATGAGCAGTTCTTC.

The chain couples TRBV5-1 to TRBJ2-2; possibly TRBD1 for D (6 bases). With 0 bases removed from V and 6 bases from J, the gap between germline ends came to 15 bases. CDR1 and CDR2 (germline): SGHRS, YFSETQ. The CDR3 length is 16 residues. The CDR3 region is CASSLASIGTSGELFF. CDR3 sequence (DNA): TGCGCCAGCAGCTTGGCCAGTATCGGGACATCCGGGGAGCTGTTTTTT.

This clone was counted once. The chain joins TRBV2 to TRBJ2-1; a possible D gene is TRBD1 (6 bases). CDR1 is SNHLY, CDR2 FYNNEI, per germline. There are 14 residues in the CDR3. Deletions cut 11 bases from V and 4 bases from J, with 18 bases between. This CDR3 is CAWLLRGFYNEQFF. The DNA for the CDR3 is TGTGCCTGGCTTTTGAGGGGGTTTTACAATGAGCAGTTCTTC. Together with reference TRBV2 and TRBJ2-1, the CDR3 gives the full variable domain: EPEVTQTPSHQVTQMGQEVILRCVPISNHLYFYWYRQILGQKVEFLVSFYNNEISEKSEIFDDQFSVERPDGSNFTLKIRSTKLEDSAMYFCAWLLRGFYNEQFFGPGTRLTVL.

This clone is a singleton in its sample. V gene TRBV4-2 combines with J gene TRBJ2-7; TRBD2 matches 8 bases. The CDR3 contains 15 residues. Germline trimming cut 1 base from V and 1 base from J; bases unmatched to any gene: 3. Germline CDR1 reads LGHNA; CDR2 reads YNFKEQ. CDR3 nucleotides: TGTGCCAGCAGCCAAGGGCGGGAGGTTTCCTACGAGCAGTACTTC. This sequence encodes CASSQGREVSYEQYF.

The table lists this clone with a few counts. The chain uses TRBV6-1 and TRBJ2-7, with a possible D match to TRBD1 (5 bases). The CDR3 consists of 15 residues. The ends were cut back, 2 bases at V and 0 bases at J, with 11 bases in the middle. Germline lookup yields CDR1 MNHNS and CDR2 SASEGT. CDR3 in amino acids: CASSEQGEISYEQYF. In DNA form, the CDR3 reads TGTGCCAGCAGTGAACAGGGCGAAATCTCCTACGAGCAGTACTTC.

This chain connects TRBV15 to TRBJ1-4; a weak D match, TRBD1 (6 bases). Trimming removed 8 bases from V and 3 bases from J, with 13 bases in between. Germline V gives CDR1 LNHNV, CDR2 YYDKDF (reference sequence). The CDR3 covers 14 residues. The CDR3 sequence is CATLPGHPNEKLFF. The CDR3 bases are TGTGCCACCCTACCGGGACATCCTAATGAAAAACTGTTTTTT.

The chain has TRBV5-3 and TRBJ2-7, with TRBD2 matching over 10 bases. TRBV5-3 is reported as an ORF; its role is uncertain. CDR3 length: 18 residues. V lost 1 base and J lost 2; bases outside the gene matches: 12. The CDR3 sequence is CARSLMVLAGELTYEQYF. The CDR3 region has the DNA TGTGCCAGAAGCTTGATGGTCCTAGCGGGAGAATTAACCTACGAGCAGTACTTC.

The chain joins TRBV27 to TRBJ1-2; 7 bases align to TRBD1. Germline values: CDR1 MNHEY, CDR2 SMNVEV (reference sequence). V was clipped by 8 bases and J by 3 bases; unmatched bases: 9. This CDR3 comprises 14 residues. The CDR3 region has the DNA TGTGCCAGCGCCGACACCGGGACAGACTATGGCTACACCTTC. Protein product: CASADTGTDYGYTF.

This rearrangement joins TRBV11-2 to TRBJ2-1, with 9 positions matching TRBD1. Germline CDR1 and CDR2: SGHAT and FQNNGV. V dropped 7 bases and J dropped 8; count of bases not matched to a gene: 12. This CDR3 is built from 15 residues. CDR3 region: CASNPRDRATHEQFF. In DNA, the CDR3 is TGTGCCAGCAACCCGAGGGACAGGGCAACGCATGAGCAGTTCTTC.

The V gene is TRBV6-5, the J gene TRBJ1-2; 8 bases fit TRBD1. This CDR3 is 15 amino acids long. The germline V gene has CDR1 MNHEY and CDR2 SVGAGI. V lost 2 bases and J lost 4; bases outside the gene matches: 6. This CDR3 reads CASSYDQGATYGYTF. As DNA, the CDR3 is TGTGCCAGCAGTTACGATCAGGGGGCGACCTATGGCTACACCTTC.

V and J are TRBV6-5 and TRBJ2-7; the match to TRBD1 covers 7 bases. The CDR3 runs 12 residues. The ends lost 1 base at V and 7 bases at J; junction bases unmatched: 1. Germline CDR1 MNHEY, CDR2 SVGAGI. The CDR3 here is CASSYLTGEQYF. Here the CDR3 DNA reads TGTGCCAGCAGTTACTTGACAGGGGAGCAGTACTTC.

As for this clone: Other DNA sequences within the sample encode an identical CDR3. The chain combines TRBV5-1 with TRBJ2-5; no clear D. This CDR3 contains 13 residues. From germline, CDR1 is SGHRS and CDR2 YFSETQ. V dropped 0 bases and J dropped 1 base, with 4 bases sitting between them. This chain's CDR3 is CASSLGLQETQYF. CDR3 sequence (DNA): TGCGCCAGCAGCTTGGGGCTCCAAGAGACCCAGTACTTC.

The CDR3 region is CASSQDWGQGYEQYF. The CDR3 DNA sequence: TGTGCCAGCAGCCAAGATTGGGGACAGGGCTACGAGCAGTACTTC. The rearrangement uses TRBV4-2 and TRBJ2-5, with 9 nucleotides matching TRBD1. The DNA matches TRBJ2-7 better at its end, which makes the J call doubtful. Germline CDR1 LGHNA, CDR2 YNFKEQ. The CDR3 contains 15 residues.

The chain employs TRBV11-3 and TRBJ1-6; D gene unclear. Between the trimmed V and J ends, which lost 8 bases and 6 bases, there was a span of 17 bases. Germline V CDR1 and CDR2: SGHNT, YENEEA. The CDR3 is 15 amino acids. The CDR3 sequence: CASSDSGSVNSPLHF. CDR3 coding DNA: TGTGCCAGCTCGGATTCGGGTTCGGTTAATTCACCCCTCCACTTT.

V gene TRBV7-6 combines with J gene TRBJ2-5, with a weak D call TRBD2 (5 bases). The CDR3 is 13 residues long. The germline gives CDR1 SGHVS, CDR2 FNYEAQ. The V and J ends lost 5 bases and 0 bases respectively, with 7 bases between them. Here the CDR3 DNA reads TGTGCCAGCAGCCTCGGGAACCAAGAGACCCAGTACTTC. Translated: CASSLGNQETQYF.

CDR3 bases: TGTGCCAGCAGCTTGGTATTTGGGGGGAATTCACCCCTCCACTTT. It codes for CASSLVFGGNSPLHF. This chain uses TRBV5-4 with TRBJ1-6, with D possibly matching TRBD1 (5 bases). The length of the CDR3 is 15 residues. V lost 0 bases and J 7 bases, leaving 11 bases between the germline ends. Germline-derived CDR1 and CDR2 are SGHNT and YYREEE (reference sequence).